This T cell receptor beta chain stems from a study of T cells after yellow fever vaccination. The overall study: Fractions with few cells were prepared using SMART-Seq v4 Ultra Low Input.

Study results and limitations: Among primary-vaccination clones, most reappeared after the booster, at roughly 95% for CD4 and 88% for CD8.

This clonotype was counted a few times. The target antigen is unknown. The CDR3 covers 13 residues. Germline V CDR1 and CDR2: SQVTM, ANQGSEA. Trimming cost V 0 bases and J 4 bases, with 10 bases left between them. Production of TCR cDNA was by 5'RACE template switching, which also added a universal primer site and UMIs. MiXCR, applied by TCRdb to the 5' RACE reads, yields one record per CDR3 protein. The data show approximately 550,000 distinct CDR3 sequences, about 19% seen once. The chain is built from TRBV29-1 and TRBJ2-7; D tentatively reads TRBD1 or TRBD2 (5 bases each). The source was PBMCs, collected 15 days after the yellow fever booster vaccination. The sequence derives from a man aged 30-40 years who received the YFV17D yellow fever vaccine. CDR3 sequence reads: CSVEDGAQYEQYF. CDR3 in DNA: TGCAGCGTTGAAGACGGGGCACAATACGAGCAGTACTTC.